This T cell receptor (beta chain) was obtained from a study of patients and donors after allogeneic stem cell transplantation (dated by TCRdb to about 2020). The method behind the library was RT-PCR. Sequencing was carried out with a NextSeq 550. TCRdb reprocessed the public reads (quality trimming at Q25 with fastp, clone calling with MiXCR) and kept in-frame beta chains. Each entry is one CDR3 protein sequence, shown with its most common DNA and genes. This sample lists about 960,000 distinct CDR3 sequences; 18% were detected once. The top ten hold 5% to 6.5% of the sample. In this sample, this clonotype turned up a few times. Its antigen specificity is not known. The input lacks base qualities; no much larger clone sits a single base away. The CDR3, from cysteine to phenylalanine, totals 19 residues. Only the CDR3 region is kept as DNA, spanning 57 bases read in frame from base 1. From a lookup of the germline V gene, CDR1 and CDR2 are LGHNA and YSLEER. The germline V and J ends show losses of 0 bases and 0 bases respectively, and no gene match explains 8 bases of the junction.

Material for sequencing was blood, either unsorted or a sorted T cell fraction (not recorded which). This receptor chain uses TRBV4-3 and TRBJ2-1; 10 nucleotides in the junction match TRBD2. The sequence was obtained from a human donor who was either an allogeneic HSCT recipient or a stem cell or donor lymphocyte infusion donor (not recorded which). It is not recorded whose cells these are; they may come from a transplant donor. The CDR3 reads as follows: CASSQDYTSGVSSYNEQFF. The nucleotide sequence is TGCGCCAGCAGCCAAGATTATACTAGCGGGGTGAGCTCCTACAATGAGCAGTTCTTC.